This TCR beta chain emerged from a study of T cells after yellow fever vaccination. Background on the study: Each low-cell-number fraction was prepared by means of SMART-Seq v4 Ultra Low Input.

Overall study results and limits: Subsequent booster samples again held most clones from primary vaccination (96% CD4, roughly 88% CD8).

J lost 13 bases, V lost 0 bases, and 9 bases had no gene match. CDR1 and CDR2 (germline): DFQATT, SNEGSKA (reference sequence). This CDR3 has 13 amino acids. This clonotype was counted at least ten times. No antigen is known for it. TCRdb re-derived calls from the 5' RACE reads in MiXCR, one entry per CDR3 protein. The table lists 350,000 or so distinct CDR3 sequences, roughly 8% of them singletons. This receptor was identified in a man younger than 35 who received the YFV17D yellow fever vaccine. This chain connects TRBV20-1 to TRBJ2-1; TRBD2 matches 7 bases. Material: PBMCs, obtained roughly 46 days after the first yellow fever vaccination. The DNA of the CDR3 is TGCAGTGCTAGAGATCGCGAGCGGGGCCTACAGTTCTTC. This codes for CSARDRERGLQFF.